This entry features one TCR beta chain sequence. The antigen remains undetermined. The data derive from a study of cytomegalovirus exposure and HLA in healthy donors. Study-level findings and limits: The authors later found HLA-associated TCR beta chains more clonally expanded than equally common others. The analysis excluded some indistinguishable V segments, including TRBV6-2 and TRBV6-3.

Germline lookup yields CDR1 SGHDN and CDR2 FVKESK. The CDR3 consists of 14 residues. Trimming stripped 4 bases from V and 8 bases from J, with 16 bases between. A multiplex PCR was run with 60 Vbeta primers and 13 Jbeta primers. The method was immunoSEQ multiplex PCR; TCRdb's version includes in-frame clones alone and lacks a portion of them. The sample carries some 140,000 clones, around three quarters recorded once. This receptor was taken from a man younger than 45 in good health. The chain carries TRBV14 and TRBJ2-3; D not resolved. Specimen: PBMCs. The CDR3, as DNA: TGTGCCAGCAGCCCATCGAGAGGCTTGAGTACGCAGTATTTT. It codes for CASSPSRGLSTQYF.